This T cell receptor beta chain was recovered during a study of HIV-infected children after antiretroviral therapy interruption. On the study more broadly: Interruption-arm sampling covered weeks 0, 12, interruption end (24 or 48), and about 3 years post-study.

RNA-based 3' RACE libraries used unique molecular identifiers. MiXCR, applied by TCRdb to the 3' RACE reads, yields one record per CDR3 protein. The sample contains some 90,000 distinct CDR3 sequences, approximately 6.9% of which appear only once. Study-wide findings and caveats: The CD45RA+ naive sort may contain some EMRA or stem memory cells.

This clonotype showed up many times. As yet, its antigen is unknown. Per the germline V gene, CDR1 is SGHVS and CDR2 is FQNEAQ. The V and J ends lost 5 bases and 7 bases respectively, with 9 bases between them. There are 12 residues in the CDR3. Treatment in this sample: PENTA 11 planned treatment interruption arm or continuous ART arm. The J gene is TRBJ1-5, the V gene TRBV7-8; no reliable D call. The sequence derives from a pool of human donors with HIV. Sequenced material: CD45RA+ CD4+ T cells from PBMCs, pooled from several time points, taken from a donor given antiretroviral therapy, either interrupted or continuous. As for subset: naive CD4+ CD45RA+ CD45RO- T cells. CDR3 in amino acids: CASSGIGQPQHF. The CDR3 bases are TGTGCCAGCAGCGGAATAGGACAGCCCCAGCATTTT. The full variable domain, rest sourced from reference TRBV7-8 and TRBJ1-5, is GAGVSQSPRYKVAKRGQDVALRCDPISGHVSLFWYQQALGQGPEFLTYFQNEAQLDKSGLPSDRFFAERPEGSVSTLKIQRTQQEDSAVYLCASSGIGQPQHFGDGTRLSIL.